This T cell receptor (beta chain) was captured in a study of technical replicates of blood from several donors. This CDR3 region has 13 residues. The table came from immunoSEQ multiplex PCR; TCRdb's copy has only in-frame clones and leaves some out. The table records 80,000 to 100,000 clones, approximately 95% of them present only once. The sequence came from a human donor in good health. The chain recombines TRBV21-1 with TRBJ1-2; TRBD1 is the table's D call and was not checked against the DNA. TRBV21-1 represents a pseudogene. Sequenced: T cells isolated from PBMCs. CDR3 nucleotides: TGTGCCAGCAGTGACAGGCCTTACTATGGCTACACCTTC. Encoded protein: CASSDRPYYGYTF.